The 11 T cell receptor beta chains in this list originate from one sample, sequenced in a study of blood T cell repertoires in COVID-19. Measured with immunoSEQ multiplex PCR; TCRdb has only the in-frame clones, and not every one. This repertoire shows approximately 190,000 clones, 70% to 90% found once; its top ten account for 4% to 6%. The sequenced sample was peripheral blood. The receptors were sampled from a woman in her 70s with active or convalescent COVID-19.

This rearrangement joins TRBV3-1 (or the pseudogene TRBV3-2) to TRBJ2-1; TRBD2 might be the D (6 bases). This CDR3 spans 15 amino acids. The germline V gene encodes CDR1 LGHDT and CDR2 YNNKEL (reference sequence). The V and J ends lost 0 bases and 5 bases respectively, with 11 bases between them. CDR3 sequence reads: CASSQEGGPHNEQFF. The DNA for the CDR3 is TGTGCCAGCAGCCAAGAGGGAGGACCTCACAATGAGCAGTTCTTC.

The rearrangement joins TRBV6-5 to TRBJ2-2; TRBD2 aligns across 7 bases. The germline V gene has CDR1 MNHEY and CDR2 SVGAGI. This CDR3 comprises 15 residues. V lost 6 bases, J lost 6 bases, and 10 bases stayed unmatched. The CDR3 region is CASSHGRLRSGELFF. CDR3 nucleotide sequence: TGTGCCAGCAGCCACGGGAGGTTGCGCTCCGGGGAGCTGTTTTTT.

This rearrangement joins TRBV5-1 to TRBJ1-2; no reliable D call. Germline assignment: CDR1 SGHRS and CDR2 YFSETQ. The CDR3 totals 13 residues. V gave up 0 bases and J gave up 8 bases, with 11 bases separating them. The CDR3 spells CASSLDSWAGYTF. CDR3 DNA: TGCGCCAGCAGCTTGGACTCCTGGGCGGGCTACACCTTC. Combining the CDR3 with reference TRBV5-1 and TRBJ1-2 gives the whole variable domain KAGVTQTPRYLIKTRGQQVTLSCSPISGHRSVSWYQQTPGQGLQFLFEYFSETQRNKGNFPGRFSGRQFSNSRSEMNVSTLELGDSALYLCASSLDSWAGYTFGSGTRLTVV.

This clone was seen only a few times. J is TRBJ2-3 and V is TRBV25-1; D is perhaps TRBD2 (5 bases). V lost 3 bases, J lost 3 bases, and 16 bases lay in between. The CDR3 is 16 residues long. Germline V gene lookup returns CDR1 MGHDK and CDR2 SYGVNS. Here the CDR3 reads CASSDRRSGNTDTQYF. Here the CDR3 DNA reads TGTGCCAGCAGTGACCGGAGGTCGGGAAATACAGATACGCAGTATTTT.

Here the CDR3 reads CAWRITGDTEAFF. Here the CDR3 DNA reads TGTGCCTGGAGGATTACAGGGGACACTGAAGCTTTCTTT. The chain employs TRBV30 and TRBJ1-1, with 7 bases matching TRBD1. The germline gives CDR1 GTSNPN, CDR2 SVGIG (reference sequence). CDR3 size: 13 residues. The V gene end was trimmed by 3 bases and the J gene end by 3 bases; junction bases not matched to a gene: 4. The variable domain in full, completed from reference TRBV30 and TRBJ1-1, reads SQTIHQWPATLVQPVGSPLSLECTVEGTSNPNLYWYRQAAGRGLQLLFYSVGIGQISSEVPQNLSASRPQDRQFILSSKKLLLSDSGFYLCAWRITGDTEAFFGQGTRLTVV.

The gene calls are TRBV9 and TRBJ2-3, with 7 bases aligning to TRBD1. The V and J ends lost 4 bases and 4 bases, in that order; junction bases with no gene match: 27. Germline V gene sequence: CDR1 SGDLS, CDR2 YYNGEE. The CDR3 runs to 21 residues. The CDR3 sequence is CASSPNRRQGSLPPTSDTQYF. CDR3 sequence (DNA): TGTGCCAGCAGCCCCAACAGGCGACAGGGTTCTCTTCCGCCGACCTCAGATACGCAGTATTTT. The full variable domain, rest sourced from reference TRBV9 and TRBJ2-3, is DSGVTQTPKHLITATGQRVTLRCSPRSGDLSVYWYQQSLDQGLQFLIQYYNGEERAKGNILERFSAQQFPDLHSELNLSSLELGDSALYFCASSPNRRQGSLPPTSDTQYFGPGTRLTVL.

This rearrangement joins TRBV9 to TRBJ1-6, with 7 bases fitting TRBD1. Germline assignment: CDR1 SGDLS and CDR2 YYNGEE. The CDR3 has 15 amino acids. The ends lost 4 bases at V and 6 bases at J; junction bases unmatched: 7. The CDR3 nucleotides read TGTGCCAGCAGCTTCGGGACAGAAGTTAATTCACCCCTCCACTTT. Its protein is CASSFGTEVNSPLHF.

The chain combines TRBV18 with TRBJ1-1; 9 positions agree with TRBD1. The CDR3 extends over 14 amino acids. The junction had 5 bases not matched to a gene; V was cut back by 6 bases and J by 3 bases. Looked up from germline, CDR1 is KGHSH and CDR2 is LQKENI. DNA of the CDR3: TGTGCCAGCTCGCGACAGGGGGGTGACACTGAAGCTTTCTTT. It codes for CASSRQGGDTEAFF.

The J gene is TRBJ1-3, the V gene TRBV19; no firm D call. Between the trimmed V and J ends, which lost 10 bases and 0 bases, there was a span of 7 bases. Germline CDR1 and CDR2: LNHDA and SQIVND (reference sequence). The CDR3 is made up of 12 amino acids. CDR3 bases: TGTGCCACTACTTTCTCTGGAAACACCATATATTTT. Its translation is CATTFSGNTIYF. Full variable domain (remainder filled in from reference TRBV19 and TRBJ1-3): DGGITQSPKYLFRKEGQNVTLSCEQNLNHDAMYWYRQDPGQGLRLIYYSQIVNDFQKGDIAEGYSVSREKKESFPLTVTSAQKNPTAFYLCATTFSGNTIYFGEGSWLTVV.

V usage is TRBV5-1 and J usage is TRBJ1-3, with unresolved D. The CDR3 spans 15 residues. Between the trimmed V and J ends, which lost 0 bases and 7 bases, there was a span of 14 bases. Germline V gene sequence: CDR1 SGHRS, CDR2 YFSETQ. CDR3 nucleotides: TGCGCCAGCAGCTTGGAAGGACCCTCGGGGAACACCATATATTTT. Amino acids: CASSLEGPSGNTIYF.

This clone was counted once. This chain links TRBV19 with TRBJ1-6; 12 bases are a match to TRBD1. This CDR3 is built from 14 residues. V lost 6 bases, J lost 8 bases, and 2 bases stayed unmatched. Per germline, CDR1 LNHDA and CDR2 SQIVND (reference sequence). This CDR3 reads CASRGQGAYSPLHF. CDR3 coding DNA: TGTGCCAGTAGGGGACAGGGGGCCTATTCACCCCTCCACTTT.